This section outlines one T cell receptor (beta chain) sequence together with its context. Its matching antigen is unknown. Assay used: immunoSEQ multiplex PCR; TCRdb lists only in-frame clones, some missing. The sample has approximately 80,000 clones, about 90% seen once. The sample belongs to a study of OX40 agonist ivuxolimab in advanced cancers. Study-level background: Enrollees could have had prior anti-PD-1, anti-PD-L1 or anti-CTLA-4 therapy, which approximately 40% had received. Partial responses were recorded for three patients, including one with hepatocellular carcinoma and two with cutaneous melanoma. Study results and caveats: There was clonal expansion of CD4+ and CD8+ blood T cells by week 6 at 0.1 to 3.0 mg/kg.

CDR1 and CDR2 (germline): SGHDT, YYEEEE. Trimming took off 1 base at V and 5 bases at J, with 13 bases between the two ends. This CDR3 comprises 14 residues. The receptor comes from an adult with an advanced solid tumor such as melanoma, head and neck, liver or kidney cancer. Sequenced material: CD4+ or CD8+ T cells sorted from blood, taken in a trial of the OX40 agonist ivuxolimab. The rearrangement links TRBV5-6 to TRBJ2-7; tentative D call: TRBD1 (6 bases). The CDR3 nucleotides read TGTGCCAGCAGCTTGTTACAGGGCTTCAACGAGCAGTACTTC. It translates to CASSLLQGFNEQYF.